This is a list of T cell receptor beta chains from one sample in a study of T cell responses to AZD1222 COVID-19 vaccine. This table comes from immunoSEQ multiplex PCR, and its TCRdb copy is limited to in-frame clones, with some not included. This table has around 150,000 clones, around 90% appearing once. The specimen was peripheral blood, collected on day 0 of AZD1222 vaccination. All receptors derive from an adult in good health. Each CDR3 is given with its conserved first and last residue. Fields, in order: clone size, CDR3 length, J gene, V gene, D gene, CDR3 DNA, CDR3 protein. D genes are given only for firm matches. A clone size is listed for some rows: how often the clone was seen (once, few, many), or a class if it is expanded.

size: once
length: 15
J: TRBJ2-7
V: TRBV5-4
D: TRBD1
DNA: TGTGCCAGCAGCTTCCCCGGACAGGGTTCCCACGAGCAGTACTTC
CDR3: CASSFPGQGSHEQYF

size: NA
length: 13
J: TRBJ1-5
V: TRBV6-4
D: NA
DNA: TGTGCCAGCAGTGACCGACTCGGTCAGCCCCAGCATTTT
CDR3: CASSDRLGQPQHF

size: NA
length: 14
J: TRBJ2-5
V: TRBV6-2/TRBV6-3
D: NA
DNA: TGTGCCAGCAGTTACTCGGCGTCGCTTCGGACCCAGTACTTC
CDR3: CASSYSASLRTQYF

size: NA
length: 11
J: TRBJ1-1
V: TRBV2
D: NA
DNA: TGTGCCAGTAGAGGGGGAACTGAAGCTTTCTTT
CDR3: CASRGGTEAFF

size: NA
length: 15
J: TRBJ1-5
V: TRBV18
D: NA
DNA: TGTGCCAGCTCACCACCAGATTATAGCAATCAGCCCCAGCATTTT
CDR3: CASSPPDYSNQPQHF

size: NA
length: 14
J: TRBJ1-1
V: TRBV5-1
D: NA
DNA: TGCGCCAGCAGCTTTTCAGTCGAGGGCACTGAAGCTTTCTTT
CDR3: CASSFSVEGTEAFF

size: NA
length: 17
J: TRBJ2-3
V: TRBV7-3
D: TRBD2
DNA: TGTGCCAGCAGCTTAATGGGGACTAGCGGGGGCACAGATACGCAGTATTTT
CDR3: CASSLMGTSGGTDTQYF

size: NA
length: 12
J: TRBJ2-7
V: TRBV28
D: NA
DNA: TGTGCCAGCAGTCCCTCGGGGTACGAGCAGTACTTC
CDR3: CASSPSGYEQYF

size: NA
length: 13
J: TRBJ2-1
V: TRBV11-2
D: NA
DNA: TGTGCCAGCAGCTTAGAAGGATACAATGAGCAGTTCTTC
CDR3: CASSLEGYNEQFF

size: NA
length: 15
J: TRBJ1-1
V: TRBV6-1
D: TRBD1
DNA: TGTGCCAGCAGTGAGCAGGGGGGTGTGAACACTGAAGCTTTCTTT
CDR3: CASSEQGGVNTEAFF

size: NA
length: 16
J: TRBJ1-1
V: TRBV19
D: TRBD1
DNA: TGTGCCAGTAGTACGGGACAGGTACCTATGAACACTGAAGCTTTCTTT
CDR3: CASSTGQVPMNTEAFF

size: NA
length: 13
J: TRBJ1-1
V: TRBV20-1
D: NA
DNA: TGCAGTGCTAGTAAGTCGGGGAACACTGAAGCTTTCTTT
CDR3: CSASKSGNTEAFF

size: NA
length: 12
J: TRBJ1-2
V: TRBV29-1
D: NA
DNA: TGCAGCGTTGAAGGGCGGGGGGATGGCTACACCTTC
CDR3: CSVEGRGDGYTF

size: NA
length: 15
J: TRBJ1-3
V: TRBV18
D: NA
DNA: TGTGCCAGCTCACCCTCGACAGGCTCTGGAAACACCATATATTTT
CDR3: CASSPSTGSGNTIYF

size: NA
length: 16
J: TRBJ2-7
V: TRBV5-1
D: NA
DNA: TGCGCCAGCAGCTTGAACAGGGGAGGTCTGGACTACGAGCAGTACTTC
CDR3: CASSLNRGGLDYEQYF

size: NA
length: 16
J: TRBJ2-1
V: TRBV5-1
D: NA
DNA: TGCGCCAGCAGCTTGGGAGTCACCCCTCGTGGGTATGAGCAGTTCTTC
CDR3: CASSLGVTPRGYEQFF

size: NA
length: 15
J: TRBJ1-3
V: TRBV18
D: NA
DNA: TGTGCCAGCTCACCGCAGGGCCCCTCTGGAAACACCATATATTTT
CDR3: CASSPQGPSGNTIYF

size: NA
length: 12
J: TRBJ2-1
V: TRBV5-5
D: TRBD2
DNA: TGTGCCAGCAGCCCCCCGACTAGCGGGAAGTTCTTC
CDR3: CASSPPTSGKFF

size: NA
length: 16
J: TRBJ1-6
V: TRBV9
D: NA
DNA: TGTGCCAGCAGCGCAAATTCCGGGATCTATAATTCACCCCTCCACTTT
CDR3: CASSANSGIYNSPLHF

size: NA
length: 20
J: TRBJ1-6
V: TRBV19
D: TRBD1
DNA: TGTGCCAGTACCAGTCCCCGGGACAGGGGCTTAAGCTCCTATAATTCACCCCTCCACTTT
CDR3: CASTSPRDRGLSSYNSPLHF

size: once
length: 14
J: TRBJ1-5
V: TRBV21-1
D: NA
DNA: TGTGCCAGCAGCAAGGGACAGGGCAATCAGCCCCAGCATTTT
CDR3: CASSKGQGNQPQHF

size: NA
length: 14
J: TRBJ2-3
V: TRBV10-2
D: TRBD2
DNA: TGCGCCAGCACCTCTAGCGGGGTCACAGATACGCAGTATTTT
CDR3: CASTSSGVTDTQYF

size: NA
length: 16
J: TRBJ1-3
V: TRBV27
D: NA
DNA: TGTGCCAGCAGTTACAATAGGGGGACCTCTGGAAACACCATATATTTT
CDR3: CASSYNRGTSGNTIYF

size: NA
length: 14
J: TRBJ1-2
V: TRBV10-3
D: NA
DNA: TGTGCCATCCGTGCGCTCGATTCCGGCTATGGCTACACCTTC
CDR3: CAIRALDSGYGYTF

size: NA
length: 14
J: TRBJ2-1
V: TRBV9
D: NA
DNA: TGTGCCAGCAGCTTCGACAACTTTCGACATGAGCAGTTCTTC
CDR3: CASSFDNFRHEQFF

size: once
length: 15
J: TRBJ2-7
V: TRBV5-1
D: TRBD1
DNA: TGCGCCAGCAGCCAGTCCGGGACAGGCCTCTACGAGCAGTACTTC
CDR3: CASSQSGTGLYEQYF

size: NA
length: 12
J: TRBJ2-2
V: TRBV7-8
D: NA
DNA: TGTGCCAGCAGCCCTGCGGCCGGGGAGCTGTTTTTT
CDR3: CASSPAAGELFF

size: NA
length: 13
J: TRBJ1-1
V: TRBV3-1/TRBV3-2
D: NA
DNA: TGTGCCAGCAGCCAAGATCAATCGGGGCAAGCTTTCTTT
CDR3: CASSQDQSGQAFF

size: NA
length: 17
J: TRBJ2-5
V: TRBV7-6
D: TRBD2
DNA: TGTGCCAGCAGCCCCCCGGAGCCAGCGGGGGTTAAAGAGACCCAGTACTTC
CDR3: CASSPPEPAGVKETQYF

size: NA
length: 12
J: TRBJ2-1
V: TRBV19
D: TRBD2
DNA: TGTGCCAGTAGTCGGACTAGAAATGAGCAGTTCTTC
CDR3: CASSRTRNEQFF

size: NA
length: 14
J: TRBJ2-7
V: TRBV11-2
D: NA
DNA: TGTGCCAGCAGCTTAGAGGTGAGCTCCTACGAGCAGTACTTC
CDR3: CASSLEVSSYEQYF

size: NA
length: 14
J: TRBJ1-2
V: TRBV2
D: NA
DNA: TGTGCCAGCAGTGAGGACCCGGACCCTTATGGCTACACCTTC
CDR3: CASSEDPDPYGYTF

size: NA
length: 15
J: TRBJ2-1
V: TRBV6-4
D: TRBD1
DNA: TGTGCCAGCAGTGACGATCCGGGACAGGCTTATGAGCAGTTCTTC
CDR3: CASSDDPGQAYEQFF

size: few
length: 11
J: TRBJ1-1
V: TRBV30
D: NA
DNA: TGTGCCTGGAGTGTATCTTTTGAAGCTTTCTTT
CDR3: CAWSVSFEAFF

size: NA
length: 15
J: TRBJ1-4
V: TRBV2
D: NA
DNA: TGTGCCAGCAGTGGGATATCGTGGGGGCAGGAAAAACTGTTTTTT
CDR3: CASSGISWGQEKLFF